The 25 T cell receptor beta chains reported below all come from one sample, sequenced in a study of metastatic and nonmetastatic thyroid tumors. TCRdb reanalyzed the PCR reads via MiXCR. The sample contains about 69,000 clones, approximately 14% of which appear only once. Treatment of any kind had been given to no patient before thyroid surgery. Sequencing used blood. The receptors here all came from a male donor with papillary thyroid cancer or a benign thyroid nodule (not recorded which). Some clones in this sample may be carry-over from other donors' samples.

This clone was picked up many times. The chain combines TRBV7-2 with TRBJ1-6; 8 bases align to TRBD1. Germline assignment: CDR1 SGHTA and CDR2 FQGNSA. The CDR3 is 17 residues long. With V trimmed by 5 bases and J by 7 bases, 13 bases remained unmatched. CDR3: CASSMTGAPLENSPLHF. DNA for the CDR3: TGTGCCAGCAGCATGACAGGGGCCCCGCTTGAAAATTCACCCCTCCACTTT.

This clone was observed at least ten times. The V and J genes are TRBV19 and TRBJ2-6; D is unclear. Germline V gene sequence: CDR1 LNHDA, CDR2 SQIVND (reference sequence). The CDR3 has 17 residues. The V end was cut by 3 bases, the J end by 1 base, with 13 bases between. In DNA form, the CDR3 reads TGTGCCAGTAGTATCAACCCTAGGGCATCTGGGGCCAACGTCCTGACTTTC. This sequence encodes CASSINPRASGANVLTF.

The chain has TRBV6-1 and TRBJ2-3, with D perhaps TRBD1 (6 bases). CDR1 and CDR2 (germline): MNHNS, SASEGT. CDR3 length equals 16 residues. V was trimmed by 0 bases and J by 2 bases, leaving 12 bases between them. The CDR3 loop reads CASSEARGGSTDTQYF. The CDR3 region has the DNA TGTGCCAGCAGTGAAGCGCGAGGGGGATCCACAGATACGCAGTATTTT.

This clone showed up just a few times. A much larger clone sits a single nucleotide away, making a read error possible. The V gene is TRBV29-1, the J gene TRBJ1-1; the D gene is possibly TRBD1 (5 bases). The CDR3 sequence is 11 residues long. The germline V gene encodes CDR1 SQVTM and CDR2 ANQGSEA. CDR3 sequence: CSVPGSPGPLF. CDR3 coding DNA: TGCAGCGTTCCAGGAAGCCCGGGACCTTTATTT.

In this sample, this clone turned up many times. The chain recombines TRBV2 with TRBJ2-3; 14 positions agree with TRBD2. CDR3 length: 18 amino acids. From germline, CDR1 is SNHLY and CDR2 FYNNEI. After removal of 4 bases from V and 1 base from J, the junction contained 7 bases not matched to a gene. The CDR3 region has the DNA TGTGCCAGCAGTGCGGGACTAGCGGGAGCCGGGGGCACAGATACGCAGTATTTT. Its protein is CASSAGLAGAGGTDTQYF.

This clone appeared many times. The chain links TRBV19 to TRBJ2-5, with TRBD1 matching over 8 bases. Unmatched junction bases numbered 10, after V lost 10 bases and J lost 0 bases. The length of the CDR3 is 15 residues. Germline-derived CDR1 and CDR2 are LNHDA and SQIVND (reference sequence). For the CDR3, the DNA is TGTGCCACACGGCCTAAGACAGGGGACCAAGAGACCCAGTACTTC. Translating it yields CATRPKTGDQETQYF.

This clone was counted at least ten times. V and J are TRBV6-5 and TRBJ2-7, with 10 bases identical to TRBD1. Germline-derived CDR1 and CDR2 are MNHEY and SVGAGI. Losses at the gene ends were 0 bases for V and 3 bases for J; bases not matched to a gene: 8. The CDR3 has 17 amino acids. DNA of the CDR3: TGTGCCAGCAGTTACTCATCGGCCGACAGGGGGCTCTACGAGCAGTACTTC. This sequence encodes CASSYSSADRGLYEQYF.

The chain has TRBV5-6 and TRBJ2-7, with D possibly TRBD2 on 6 matching bases. Germline lookup yields CDR1 SGHDT and CDR2 YYEEEE. V lost 6 bases, J lost 2 bases, and 12 bases lay in between. There are 13 residues in the CDR3. CDR3 nucleotides: TGTGCCAGCACGGCGGGAAAAACCTACGAGCAGTACTTC. Amino acids: CASTAGKTYEQYF.

This clone was detected a few times. This chain uses TRBV6-2 or TRBV6-3 with TRBJ2-2; a possible D gene is TRBD2 (6 bases). This CDR3 has 17 residues. The ends were cut back, 0 bases at V and 1 base at J, with 12 bases in the middle. Germline CDR1 reads MNHEY; CDR2 reads SVGEGT. The CDR3 sequence is CASSYSLAVGNTGELFF. The CDR3 nucleotides read TGTGCCAGCAGTTACTCGTTAGCGGTGGGGAACACCGGGGAGCTGTTTTTT.

This clone was seen at least ten times. CDR3 DNA sequence: TGTGCCAGCAGCTTAGTCAGGGGTACGGCGGGGGGATTCACCGGGGAGCTGTTTTTT. It specifies CASSLVRGTAGGFTGELFF. This chain links TRBV7-8 with TRBJ2-2; TRBD2 agrees at 8 bases. The junction had 14 bases not matched to a gene; V was cut back by 1 base and J by 4 bases. The germline gives CDR1 SGHVS, CDR2 FQNEAQ. The CDR3 spans 19 residues.

This clone was detected only once. In DNA, the CDR3 is TGCAGTGCTAGAGATCATGGGACAGGGTGTTGCTACACCTTC. Protein product: CSARDHGTGCCYTF. This rearrangement joins TRBV20-1 to TRBJ1-2; TRBD1 matches at 9 bases. This CDR3 is 14 amino acids long. Germline values: CDR1 DFQATT, CDR2 SNEGSKA (reference sequence). Germline trimming cut 0 bases from V and 9 bases from J; bases unmatched to any gene: 8.

This clone was seen ten or more times. The chain carries TRBV6-1 and TRBJ1-2; 8 bases agree with TRBD1. V dropped 6 bases and J dropped 5; count of bases not matched to a gene: 8. The germline CDR1 and CDR2 sequences are MNHNS and SASEGT. This CDR3 has 14 amino acids. CDR3 DNA: TGTGCCAGCAGATCATCCGGGACAGGTTATGGCTACACCTTC. It translates to CASRSSGTGYGYTF.

This clone was found many times. V and J are TRBV20-1 and TRBJ1-3, with D perhaps TRBD1 (5 bases). The CDR3 has 14 amino acids. Germline CDR1 DFQATT, CDR2 SNEGSKA (reference sequence). V lost 3 bases and J 1 base, leaving 10 bases between the germline ends. The CDR3 sequence: CSARDQGSGNTIYF. The CDR3 DNA follows: TGCAGTGCTAGGGACCAGGGTTCTGGAAACACCATATATTTT.

This clone was seen many times. This chain links TRBV20-1 with TRBJ2-5; TRBD2 aligns across 8 bases. This CDR3 is built from 17 residues. Looked up from germline, CDR1 is DFQATT and CDR2 is SNEGSKA (reference sequence). V shed 2 bases, J shed 7 bases, and the junction held 18 bases outside the gene matches. The CDR3 protein is CSARLTSVRGLFGTQYF. The DNA for the CDR3 is TGCAGTGCTAGACTGACTAGCGTGAGAGGTTTGTTCGGGACCCAGTACTTC.

The sample holds many counts of this clone. The rearrangement joins TRBV11-1 to TRBJ2-7, with 9 nucleotides matching TRBD1. The V gene's germline CDR1 is SGHAT and CDR2 FQDESV (reference sequence). Trimming took 3 bases from V and 4 from J; bases not matched to a gene: 10. This CDR3 is 16 amino acids long. This chain's CDR3 is CASSFGGDRALYEQYF. DNA of the CDR3: TGTGCCAGCAGCTTTGGGGGGGACAGGGCCTTATACGAGCAGTACTTC.

This clone occurred a few times. Since no conserved phenylalanine or tryptophan closes the CDR3, a read error is the likely cause. The genes are TRBV6-1 and TRBJ2-2; 8 nucleotides align to TRBD2. Per germline, CDR1 MNHNS and CDR2 SASEGT. The CDR3 spans 14 residues. The V segment lost 11 bases and the J segment 6 bases; nucleotides outside the gene matches: 11. CDR3 nucleotide sequence: TGTGCCGGCATCTGGGGACTAGAGGCCGGGGAGCTGTTTTCT. Translating it yields CAGIWGLEAGELFS.

The sample holds many counts of this clone. The rearrangement links TRBV4-3 to TRBJ2-5; D remains unclear. CDR1 is LGHNA and CDR2 is YSLEER in the germline V gene. Trimming stripped 3 bases from V and 5 bases from J, with 10 bases between. The CDR3 is made up of 13 amino acids. CDR3 nucleotide sequence: TGCGCCAGCAGCCAGTCAATTAGGGAGACCCAGTACTTC. Its translation is CASSQSIRETQYF.

This clone was seen only a few times. This clone may be a read error of a much larger clone one base away. The V and J genes are TRBV7-2 and TRBJ2-1, with 7 bases lining up with TRBD2. The J segment lost 1 base and the V segment lost 7 bases, leaving 4 bases of the junction unmatched. The CDR3 extends over 14 amino acids. CDR1 is SGHTA and CDR2 is FQGNSA in the germline V gene. Here the CDR3 DNA reads TGTGCCAGCATGACTAGCAGTTCCTACAATGAGCAGTTCTTC. Amino acid sequence: CASMTSSSYNEQFF.

The chain recombines TRBV2 with TRBJ2-2; D is undetermined. V was shortened by 4 bases and J by 0 bases, with 30 bases between the two germline ends. This CDR3 region has 22 residues. The germline V gene has CDR1 SNHLY and CDR2 FYNNEI. CDR3 amino acids: CASSAHPPAAYPPSSNTGELFF. The CDR3 region has the DNA TGTGCCAGCAGTGCGCACCCGCCCGCAGCATACCCACCCTCATCGAACACCGGGGAGCTGTTTTTT.

This clone was counted at least ten times. The CDR3 region has the DNA TGTGCCAGCAGTAAACTACTAGCGAGGTCCTACAATGAGCAGTTCTTC. Its translation: CASSKLLARSYNEQFF. The chain recombines TRBV2 with TRBJ2-1; TRBD2 agrees at 7 bases. The CDR3 has 16 amino acids. CDR1 and CDR2 from the germline V gene are SNHLY and FYNNEI. The V gene end was trimmed by 5 bases and the J gene end by 1 base; junction bases not matched to a gene: 8.

This clone came up a few times. A much more abundant neighbour one base away suggests this may be a read error. This chain joins TRBV14 and TRBJ2-3, with D tentatively TRBD2 (6 bases). The V gene's germline CDR1 is SGHDN and CDR2 FVKESK. The CDR3 is 15 amino acids. The CDR3 DNA is TGTGCCAGCAGCCAAGGTAGCGGAAGCACATATACGCAGTATTTT. Its translation: CASSQGSGSTYTQYF.

This clone has only a few counts. The V call is TRBV12-3 or TRBV12-4, the J call TRBJ1-3; D gene ambiguous. V lost 3 bases and J lost 2, with 8 bases in between. The CDR3 has 14 residues. DNA for the CDR3: TGTGCCAGCAGTTTGCCCTGGGCTGGAAACACCATATATTTT. Residues: CASSLPWAGNTIYF.

This chain uses TRBV7-2 with TRBJ1-1; the match to TRBD1 covers 10 bases. With V trimmed by 4 bases and J by 4 bases, 6 bases remained unmatched. Germline values: CDR1 SGHTA, CDR2 FQGNSA. This CDR3 comprises 15 residues. CDR3 DNA sequence: TGTGCCAGCAGCTCCCGGACAGGGGGAGCCACTGAAGCTTTCTTT. Encoded protein: CASSSRTGGATEAFF.

This clone came up many times. This may be a read error, as it is one base from a much larger clone. V is TRBV24-1 and J is TRBJ2-3; 7 bases fit TRBD2. Germline-derived CDR1 and CDR2 are KGHDR and SFDVKD. The CDR3 is 15 residues long. The V segment lost 3 bases and the J segment 4 bases; nucleotides outside the gene matches: 6. CDR3 in DNA: TGTGCCACCAGTGATCCCGGGAGGTCAGCAGATACGCAGTATTTT. Its protein product is CATSDPGRSADTQYF.

This clone was seen repeatedly, ten times or more. The V and J genes are TRBV4-1 and TRBJ2-7, with 8 nucleotides matching TRBD1. V was clipped by 5 bases and J by 5 bases; unmatched bases: 8. CDR3 length equals 14 residues. In germline, CDR1 is MGHRA, CDR2 YSYEKL. CDR3 DNA sequence: TGCGCCAGCAGCTCCAACAGGGGGATCCACGAGCAGTACTTC. Translation: CASSSNRGIHEQYF.